This T cell receptor (beta chain) was sequenced in a study of blood T cell repertoires in COVID-19. In the study overall: The United States, Italy and Spain supplied acute and convalescent COVID-19 samples. The analysed material was cDNA or gDNA that came from T cells, B-cell-depleted T cells, or PBMCs.

This CDR3 is built from 13 residues. Germline CDR1 is SGHRS and CDR2 is YFSETQ. Trimming shortened V by 4 bases and J by 6 bases, and 11 bases separated the two germline ends. The method was immunoSEQ multiplex PCR; TCRdb's version includes in-frame clones alone and lacks a portion of them. This sample has about 360,000 clones, with approximately 86% found just once. Patients of the Seattle cohort, enrolled during active infection, were followed longitudinally. The clonotype was recovered from a woman in her fifties or sixties with COVID-19, enrolled during active disease. The sample was peripheral blood. The chain links TRBV5-1 to TRBJ2-1, with D perhaps matching TRBD2 (6 bases). CDR3 protein: CASSVGLINEQFF. For the CDR3, the DNA is TGCGCCAGCAGCGTGGGACTTATCAATGAGCAGTTCTTC.